A selection of T cell receptor beta chains follows, all from one sample in a study of vaccination and CD4 T cells after COVID-19. TCRdb ran MiXCR on the PCR reads and lists one entry per CDR3 protein. The sample shows roughly 9,800 distinct CDR3 sequences, approximately 63% of them seen only once. No antigen is known for these receptors. The sequencing sample was made of CD4+ T cells from blood, cultured in vitro. The receptors stem from a human donor who had recovered from COVID-19. Both conserved end residues are part of each CDR3. D genes are given only for firm matches. Some rows have no size entry. The others give once, few or many, or a class for an expanded clone.

>TRBV7-9|-|TRBD1|TRBJ1-6
TGTGCCAGCACCAAGACAGGGCAAAATTCACCCCTCCACTTT
CASTKTGQNSPLHF
>TRBV6-1|few|-|TRBJ2-3
TGTGCCAGCAGTGAAGCGCCGGGGTCAACAGATACGCAGTATTTT
CASSEAPGSTDTQYF
>TRBV19|once|-|TRBJ2-5
TGTGCCAGTAGTGGGGGCCGCGGGGGCGTGGAGACCCAGTACTTC
CASSGGRGGVETQYF
>TRBV5-1|-|-|TRBJ1-2
TGCGCCAGCAGCCAGGGGAATAACTATGGCTACACCTTC
CASSQGNNYGYTF
>TRBV2|-|-|TRBJ1-2
TGTGCCAGCAGTGAAGGCGTCAGCTGGGGTAACTATGGCTACACCTTC
CASSEGVSWGNYGYTF
>TRBV6-1|-|-|TRBJ1-2
TGTGCCAGCATCGGACTGTTGTATGGCTACACCTTC
CASIGLLYGYTF
>TRBV20-1|few|-|TRBJ2-3
TGCAGTGCTAGAGCTCCCAGAGGAGATACGCAGTATTTT
CSARAPRGDTQYF
>TRBV7-3|-|-|TRBJ1-1
TGTGCCAGCAGCTTGAGCAGTACAGGGACTGAAGCTTTCTTT
CASSLSSTGTEAFF
>TRBV7-9|-|-|TRBJ1-3
TGTGCCAGCAGCTTAAATATTGGAAACACCATATATTTT
CASSLNIGNTIYF
>TRBV20-1|once|-|TRBJ2-7
TGCAGTGTTCCTCTAAGAGGGAATGAGCAGTACTTC
CSVPLRGNEQYF
>TRBV7-7|-|-|TRBJ1-2
TGTGCTAGCAGCTTCCCCTGGGACGTGTGCTATGGCTACACCTTC
CASSFPWDVCYGYTF
>TRBV30|-|TRBD1|TRBJ2-2
TGTGCCTGGAGTCTTGTTGGGACAGGGGGCTACACCGGGGAGCTGTTTTTT
CAWSLVGTGGYTGELFF
>TRBV2|-|TRBD1|TRBJ2-5
TGTGCCACCAAACAAACAGGGGAAGAGACCCAGTACTTC
CATKQTGEETQYF
>TRBV29-1|-|-|TRBJ1-3
TGCTCGGCCCAGGTCACTGGAAACACCATATATTTT
CSAQVTGNTIYF